The rows below give T cell receptor beta chains drawn from one sample of a study of Ad26.COV2.S vaccination and SARS-CoV-2 variants. TCRdb's table, derived via immunoSEQ multiplex PCR, lists solely in-frame clones and lacks some. Here the sample spans about 350,000 clones, 92% being singletons. The starting material was peripheral blood, obtained after recovery from COVID-19. These receptors all stem from a human donor who had recovered from COVID-19. The CDR3 runs from the conserved cysteine through the conserved F or W. The order of the fields is J gene, clone size, D gene, V gene, CDR3 DNA, CDR3 protein. The D gene is left open where the match is weak. Clone size is stated in some rows and not others, as once, few, many or a class when expanded.

j_call: TRBJ1-4; clone_size: -; d_call: -; v_call: TRBV21-1; cdr3_nt: TGTGCCAGCAGCAAAGGGCCCGGGACGCCAATTTACTATGAAAAACTGTTTTTT; cdr3_aa: CASSKGPGTPIYYEKLFF
j_call: TRBJ1-5; clone_size: -; d_call: -; v_call: TRBV7-9; cdr3_nt: TGTGCCAGCAGCCCTAGGGGCGAACCGAATCAGCCCCAGCATTTT; cdr3_aa: CASSPRGEPNQPQHF
j_call: TRBJ1-4; clone_size: few; d_call: -; v_call: TRBV9; cdr3_nt: TGTGCCAGCAGTCCGAGGACAGACAGGAATGAAAAACTGTTTTTT; cdr3_aa: CASSPRTDRNEKLFF
j_call: TRBJ1-2; clone_size: -; d_call: -; v_call: TRBV6-1; cdr3_nt: TGTGCCAGCAGTGAAGCCCGGGTTGTCTATGGCTACACCTTC; cdr3_aa: CASSEARVVYGYTF
j_call: TRBJ1-5; clone_size: few; d_call: -; v_call: TRBV2; cdr3_nt: TGTGCCAGCAGTCGACAGTCGTTCGAACAGCCCCAGCATTTT; cdr3_aa: CASSRQSFEQPQHF
j_call: TRBJ2-7; clone_size: once; d_call: -; v_call: TRBV5-5; cdr3_nt: TGTGCCAGCAGCTCCGGACGGACCTCCTACGAGCAGTACTTC; cdr3_aa: CASSSGRTSYEQYF
j_call: TRBJ1-1; clone_size: few; d_call: -; v_call: TRBV9; cdr3_nt: TGTGCCAGCAGCGTAAATCAGGACTACACTGAAGCTTTCTTT; cdr3_aa: CASSVNQDYTEAFF
j_call: TRBJ1-5; clone_size: -; d_call: TRBD1; v_call: TRBV27; cdr3_nt: TGTGCCAGCAGCTCAGGGGGCCCCAATCAGCCCCAGCATTTT; cdr3_aa: CASSSGGPNQPQHF
j_call: TRBJ2-1; clone_size: -; d_call: TRBD1; v_call: TRBV5-1; cdr3_nt: TGCGCCAGCAGATTGGGACAGCGTGGCAATGAGCAGTTCTTC; cdr3_aa: CASRLGQRGNEQFF
j_call: TRBJ2-2; clone_size: -; d_call: TRBD1; v_call: TRBV5-4; cdr3_nt: TGTGCCAGCAGCTCCCGGGACAGGCAAAGCGGGGAGCTGTTTTTT; cdr3_aa: CASSSRDRQSGELFF
j_call: TRBJ2-2; clone_size: -; d_call: TRBD2; v_call: TRBV4-1; cdr3_nt: TGCGCCAGCAGCCAGAGGGACGGAGGACTAGCGGCGAACACCGGGGAGCTGTTTTTT; cdr3_aa: CASSQRDGGLAANTGELFF
j_call: TRBJ2-7; clone_size: -; d_call: -; v_call: TRBV18; cdr3_nt: TGTGCCAGCTCAGGACTCGGAGACGAGCAGTACTTC; cdr3_aa: CASSGLGDEQYF
j_call: TRBJ2-1; clone_size: -; d_call: TRBD2; v_call: TRBV27; cdr3_nt: TGTGCCAGCAGTTCTCGGGGACTAGCGGGGGGGCCTTACAATGAGCAGTTCTTC; cdr3_aa: CASSSRGLAGGPYNEQFF
j_call: TRBJ2-3; clone_size: -; d_call: TRBD1; v_call: TRBV5-1; cdr3_nt: TGCGCCAGCAGCTTGGAGGACAGGGGGGTGGATACGCAGTATTTT; cdr3_aa: CASSLEDRGVDTQYF
j_call: TRBJ1-1; clone_size: -; d_call: -; v_call: TRBV6-2/TRBV6-3; cdr3_nt: TGTGCCAGCAGTTACTCCGGCAGCGCTGAAGCTTTCTTT; cdr3_aa: CASSYSGSAEAFF
j_call: TRBJ2-7; clone_size: few; d_call: -; v_call: TRBV12-5; cdr3_nt: TGTGCTAGTGGTCCGCGGGTGTACGAGCAGTACTTC; cdr3_aa: CASGPRVYEQYF
j_call: TRBJ2-7; clone_size: -; d_call: TRBD1; v_call: TRBV7-2; cdr3_nt: TGTGCCAGCAGCCCCAGGGGGCTCTCCTACGAGCAGTACTTC; cdr3_aa: CASSPRGLSYEQYF
j_call: TRBJ2-7; clone_size: -; d_call: -; v_call: TRBV6-5; cdr3_nt: TGTGCCAGCAGCCACAGGGCTGATCGATTCTACGAGCAGTACTTC; cdr3_aa: CASSHRADRFYEQYF
j_call: TRBJ1-2; clone_size: few; d_call: TRBD1; v_call: TRBV9; cdr3_nt: TGTGCCAGCAGCGCCCGTCCCGGGACAGGGTACGGTGGCTACACCTTC; cdr3_aa: CASSARPGTGYGGYTF
j_call: TRBJ2-5; clone_size: -; d_call: -; v_call: TRBV5-6; cdr3_nt: TGTGCCAGCAGCTTGTACAGCGTGGAGACCCAGTACTTC; cdr3_aa: CASSLYSVETQYF
j_call: TRBJ2-3; clone_size: -; d_call: -; v_call: TRBV13; cdr3_nt: TGTGCCAGCAGCAGAACCGGGACAAAAGGGTCAGATACGCAGTATTTT; cdr3_aa: CASSRTGTKGSDTQYF
j_call: TRBJ2-1; clone_size: -; d_call: -; v_call: TRBV7-9; cdr3_nt: TGTGCCAGCAGCTTTCTTATTAGTTGGGTCTTC; cdr3_aa: CASSFLISWVF
j_call: TRBJ2-7; clone_size: -; d_call: -; v_call: TRBV2; cdr3_nt: TGTGCCAGCAGGTGGGACTCCCCGCCGGGCCACGAGCAGTACTTC; cdr3_aa: CASRWDSPPGHEQYF
j_call: TRBJ2-7; clone_size: -; d_call: -; v_call: TRBV3-1/TRBV3-2; cdr3_nt: TGTGCCAGCAGCCAAGGTTCATGGGGACGGAGGATCTCCTACGAGCAGTACTTC; cdr3_aa: CASSQGSWGRRISYEQYF
j_call: TRBJ1-2; clone_size: -; d_call: TRBD1; v_call: TRBV27; cdr3_nt: TGTGCCAGCAGTCTACAGGGGGCGGATTGGCGCTATGGCTACACCTTC; cdr3_aa: CASSLQGADWRYGYTF
j_call: TRBJ1-2; clone_size: -; d_call: TRBD1; v_call: TRBV27; cdr3_nt: TGTGCCAGCAGTTTAACAGGGGAAGATTTAAACTATGGCTACACCTTC; cdr3_aa: CASSLTGEDLNYGYTF
j_call: TRBJ1-1; clone_size: -; d_call: -; v_call: TRBV5-1; cdr3_nt: TGCGCCAGCAGCTTGGGGAACAGGGACACTGAAGCTTTCTTT; cdr3_aa: CASSLGNRDTEAFF
j_call: TRBJ2-5; clone_size: -; d_call: -; v_call: TRBV2; cdr3_nt: TGTGCCAGCAGTGTCGACAGCGGAGGGGAGACCCAGTACTTC; cdr3_aa: CASSVDSGGETQYF
j_call: TRBJ1-2; clone_size: -; d_call: -; v_call: TRBV6-6; cdr3_nt: TGTGCCAGCAGAACACCGACGGATTCCTTTAACTATGGCTACACCTTC; cdr3_aa: CASRTPTDSFNYGYTF
j_call: TRBJ1-1; clone_size: once; d_call: -; v_call: TRBV5-1; cdr3_nt: TGCGCCAGCAGCCCGGGGAATGGGCAGGGACTCGAAGCTTTCTTT; cdr3_aa: CASSPGNGQGLEAFF
j_call: TRBJ1-1; clone_size: -; d_call: TRBD1; v_call: TRBV27; cdr3_nt: TGTGCCAGCTGGGACAGGGGATCTGAAGCTTTCTTT; cdr3_aa: CASWDRGSEAFF
j_call: TRBJ1-2; clone_size: -; d_call: TRBD1; v_call: TRBV6-5; cdr3_nt: TGTGCCAGCAGTTCGACAGGGGGCAGCTACACCTTC; cdr3_aa: CASSSTGGSYTF
j_call: TRBJ1-1; clone_size: -; d_call: -; v_call: TRBV19; cdr3_nt: TGTGCCAGCCAACGTCGGGGGCGTGGGTCGGGTGTAGCTGAAGCTTTCTTT; cdr3_aa: CASQRRGRGSGVAEAFF
j_call: TRBJ2-2; clone_size: -; d_call: TRBD1; v_call: TRBV5-8; cdr3_nt: TGTGCCAGCAGCTTGTGGCGCGGGACAGGGAAGAACACCGGGGAGCTGTTTTTT; cdr3_aa: CASSLWRGTGKNTGELFF
j_call: TRBJ1-4; clone_size: once; d_call: -; v_call: TRBV14; cdr3_nt: TGTGCCAGCAGCCAAAACAGCGAAAAACTGTTTTTT; cdr3_aa: CASSQNSEKLFF
j_call: TRBJ2-2; clone_size: once; d_call: -; v_call: TRBV12-3/TRBV12-4; cdr3_nt: TGTGCCAGCAGTTTACTGAACACCGGGGAGCTGTTTTTT; cdr3_aa: CASSLLNTGELFF
j_call: TRBJ1-5; clone_size: -; d_call: -; v_call: TRBV28; cdr3_nt: TGTGCCAGCTCTTCCCTGCAGCTCAATCAGCCCCAGCATTTT; cdr3_aa: CASSSLQLNQPQHF
j_call: TRBJ2-3; clone_size: -; d_call: TRBD1; v_call: TRBV12-5; cdr3_nt: TGTGCTGGATCCGGGACAGCTAGCACAGATACGCAGTATTTT; cdr3_aa: CAGSGTASTDTQYF
j_call: TRBJ2-7; clone_size: -; d_call: TRBD1; v_call: TRBV5-1; cdr3_nt: TGCGCCAGCAGCGTGACAGGGGGCTTTGCCTACGAGCAGTACTTC; cdr3_aa: CASSVTGGFAYEQYF
j_call: TRBJ2-7; clone_size: -; d_call: -; v_call: TRBV6-6; cdr3_nt: TGTGCCACCGGGGACGCGATCTCCTACGAGCAGTACTTC; cdr3_aa: CATGDAISYEQYF